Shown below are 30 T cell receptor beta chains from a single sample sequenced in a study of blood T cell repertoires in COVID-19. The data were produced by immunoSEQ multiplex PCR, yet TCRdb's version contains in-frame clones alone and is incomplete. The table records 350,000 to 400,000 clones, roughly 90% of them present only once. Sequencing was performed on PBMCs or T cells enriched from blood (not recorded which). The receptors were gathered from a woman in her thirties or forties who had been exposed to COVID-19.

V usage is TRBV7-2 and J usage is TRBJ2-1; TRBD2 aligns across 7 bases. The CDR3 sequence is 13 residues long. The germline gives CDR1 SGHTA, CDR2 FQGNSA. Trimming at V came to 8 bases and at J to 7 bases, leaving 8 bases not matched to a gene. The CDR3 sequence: CASGWGLSNEQFF. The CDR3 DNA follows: TGTGCCAGCGGATGGGGACTATCGAATGAGCAGTTCTTC.

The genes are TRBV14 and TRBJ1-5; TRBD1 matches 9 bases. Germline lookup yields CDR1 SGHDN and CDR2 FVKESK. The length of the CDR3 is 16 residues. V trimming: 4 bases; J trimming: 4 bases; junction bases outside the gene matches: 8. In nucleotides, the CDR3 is TGTGCCAGCAGCCTCGGGACAGGGTCGGGGAATCAGCCCCAGCATTTT. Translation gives CASSLGTGSGNQPQHF. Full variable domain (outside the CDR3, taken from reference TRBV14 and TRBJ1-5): EAGVTQFPSHSVIEKGQTVTLRCDPISGHDNLYWYRRVMGKEIKFLLHFVKESKQDESGMPNNRFLAERTGGTYSTLKVQPAELEDSGVYFCASSLGTGSGNQPQHFGDGTRLSIL.

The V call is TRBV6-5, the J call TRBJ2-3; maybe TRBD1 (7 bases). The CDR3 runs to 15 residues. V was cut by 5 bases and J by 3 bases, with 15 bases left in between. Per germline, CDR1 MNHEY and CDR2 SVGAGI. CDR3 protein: CASSKRDSGTDTQYF. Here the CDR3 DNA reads TGTGCCAGCAGTAAACGGGACAGCGGGACAGATACGCAGTATTTT.

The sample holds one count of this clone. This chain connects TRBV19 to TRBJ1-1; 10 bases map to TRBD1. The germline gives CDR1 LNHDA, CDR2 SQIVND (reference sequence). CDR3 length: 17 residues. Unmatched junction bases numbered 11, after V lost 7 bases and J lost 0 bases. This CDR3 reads CASKIRDRGHVNTEAFF. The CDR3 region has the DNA TGTGCCAGTAAGATTCGCGACAGGGGGCATGTGAACACTGAAGCTTTCTTT.

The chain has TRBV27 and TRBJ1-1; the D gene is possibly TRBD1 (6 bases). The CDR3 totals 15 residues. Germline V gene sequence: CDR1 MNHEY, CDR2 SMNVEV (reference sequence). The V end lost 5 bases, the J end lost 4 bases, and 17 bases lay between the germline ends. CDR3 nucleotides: TGTGCCAGCAGTCCTGGACAGATCCGGAGCACTGAAGCTTTCTTT. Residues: CASSPGQIRSTEAFF.

Here the CDR3 DNA reads TGCAGCGTGCGAGCCGGGACAGGGGGCGGCGGGAGTTCGGATGAGCAGTTCTTC. Residues: CSVRAGTGGGGSSDEQFF. The chain recombines TRBV29-1 with TRBJ2-1; 12 nucleotides agree with TRBD1. CDR1 is SQVTM and CDR2 is ANQGSEA in the germline V gene. Trimming removed 6 bases from V and 8 bases from J; junction bases left unmatched: 20. CDR3 size: 18 residues.

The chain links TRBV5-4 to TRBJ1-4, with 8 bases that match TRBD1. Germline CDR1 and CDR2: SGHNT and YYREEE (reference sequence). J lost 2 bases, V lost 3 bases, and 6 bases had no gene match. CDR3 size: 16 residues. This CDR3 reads CASSYGQGGTNEKLFF. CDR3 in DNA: TGTGCCAGCAGCTACGGACAGGGTGGGACTAATGAAAAACTGTTTTTT.

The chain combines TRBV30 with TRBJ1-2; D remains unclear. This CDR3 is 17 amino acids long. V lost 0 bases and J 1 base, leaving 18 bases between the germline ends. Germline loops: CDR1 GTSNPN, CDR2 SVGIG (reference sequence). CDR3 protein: CAWSVPWGGHFNYGYTF. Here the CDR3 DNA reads TGTGCCTGGAGTGTTCCCTGGGGAGGTCATTTTAACTATGGCTACACCTTC.

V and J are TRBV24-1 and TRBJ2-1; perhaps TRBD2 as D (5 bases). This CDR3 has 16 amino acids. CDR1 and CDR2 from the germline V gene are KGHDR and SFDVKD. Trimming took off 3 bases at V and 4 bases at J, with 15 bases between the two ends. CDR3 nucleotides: TGTGCCACCAGTGATCCCGGACTTGAAGGTTACAATGAGCAGTTCTTC. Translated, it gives CATSDPGLEGYNEQFF.

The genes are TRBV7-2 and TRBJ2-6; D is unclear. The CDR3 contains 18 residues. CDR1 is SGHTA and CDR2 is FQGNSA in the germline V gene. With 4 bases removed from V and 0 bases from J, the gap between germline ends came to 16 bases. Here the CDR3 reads CASSYRQNPISGANVLTF. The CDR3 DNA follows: TGTGCCAGCAGCTACCGACAAAACCCTATCTCTGGGGCCAACGTCCTGACTTTC.

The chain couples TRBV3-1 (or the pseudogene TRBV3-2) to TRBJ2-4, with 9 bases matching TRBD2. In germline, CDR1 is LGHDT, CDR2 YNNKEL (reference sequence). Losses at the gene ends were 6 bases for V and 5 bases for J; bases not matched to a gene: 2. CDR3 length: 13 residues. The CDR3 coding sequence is TGTGCCAGCAGAGCGGGGGGCGAAAACATTCAGTACTTC. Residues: CASRAGGENIQYF.

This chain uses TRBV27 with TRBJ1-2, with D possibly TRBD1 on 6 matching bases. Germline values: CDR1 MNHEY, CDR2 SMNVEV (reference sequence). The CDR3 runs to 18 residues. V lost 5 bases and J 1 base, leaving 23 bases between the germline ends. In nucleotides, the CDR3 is TGTGCCAGCAGTACACCCTTTCCCCAGGACAGACGTAACTATGGCTACACCTTC. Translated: CASSTPFPQDRRNYGYTF.

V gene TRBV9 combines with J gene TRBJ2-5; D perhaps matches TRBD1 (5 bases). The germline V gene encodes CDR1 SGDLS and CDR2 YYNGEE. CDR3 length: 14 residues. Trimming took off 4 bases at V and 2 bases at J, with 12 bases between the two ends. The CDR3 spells CASSPRQNQETQYF. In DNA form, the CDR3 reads TGTGCCAGCAGCCCCCGACAGAATCAAGAGACCCAGTACTTC.

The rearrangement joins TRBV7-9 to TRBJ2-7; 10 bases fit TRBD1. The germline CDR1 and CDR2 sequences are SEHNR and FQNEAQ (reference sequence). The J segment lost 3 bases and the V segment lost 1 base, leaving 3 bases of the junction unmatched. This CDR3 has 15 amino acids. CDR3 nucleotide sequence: TGTGCCAGCAGCTTAGTTGGGACAGGGGTCTACGAGCAGTACTTC. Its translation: CASSLVGTGVYEQYF.

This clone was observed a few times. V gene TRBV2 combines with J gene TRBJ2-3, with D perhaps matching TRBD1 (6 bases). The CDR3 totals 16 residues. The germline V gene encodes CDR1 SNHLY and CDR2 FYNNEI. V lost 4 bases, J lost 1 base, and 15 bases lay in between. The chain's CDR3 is CASSAVLTGRTDTQYF. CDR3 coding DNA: TGTGCCAGCAGTGCCGTCTTGACAGGCCGCACAGATACGCAGTATTTT.

DNA for the CDR3: TGTGCCAGTAGTCAGGAGGGGGCTTGGAATCAGCCCCAGCATTTT. Translated: CASSQEGAWNQPQHF. This chain joins TRBV19 and TRBJ1-5; TRBD1 matches 7 bases. The CDR3 is made up of 15 amino acids. The V gene end was trimmed by 5 bases and the J gene end by 4 bases; junction bases not matched to a gene: 8. CDR1 and CDR2 from the germline V gene are LNHDA and SQIVND (reference sequence).

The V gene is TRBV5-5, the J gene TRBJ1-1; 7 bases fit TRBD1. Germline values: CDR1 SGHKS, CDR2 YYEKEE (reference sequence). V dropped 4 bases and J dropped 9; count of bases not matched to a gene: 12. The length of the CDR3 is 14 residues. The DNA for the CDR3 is TGTGCCAGCAGCCTCATTGACAGGGCGCTAAAAGCTTTCTTT. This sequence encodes CASSLIDRALKAFF.

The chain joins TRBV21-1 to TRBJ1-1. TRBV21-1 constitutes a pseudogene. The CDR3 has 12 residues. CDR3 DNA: TGTGCCAGCAGCCCACAGGAGGGCGAAGCTTTCTTT. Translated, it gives CASSPQEGEAFF.

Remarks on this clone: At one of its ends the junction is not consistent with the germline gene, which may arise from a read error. CDR3 loop: CASSSLGGGQETQYF. The CDR3 DNA sequence: TGTGCTAGCAGCTCCCTCGGCGGGGGCCAAGAGACCCAGTACTTC. The gene calls are TRBV7-7 and TRBJ2-5, with TRBD2 identical over 7 bases. CDR3 length: 15 amino acids. The germline V gene encodes CDR1 SSHAT and CDR2 FNYEAQ (reference sequence).

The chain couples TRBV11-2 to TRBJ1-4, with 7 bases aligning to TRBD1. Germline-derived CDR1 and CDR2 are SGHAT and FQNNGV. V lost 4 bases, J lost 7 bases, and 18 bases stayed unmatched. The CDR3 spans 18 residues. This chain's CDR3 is CASSYRQGGTAVREKLFF. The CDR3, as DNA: TGTGCCAGCAGCTACCGACAGGGTGGGACCGCGGTGCGTGAAAAACTGTTTTTT.

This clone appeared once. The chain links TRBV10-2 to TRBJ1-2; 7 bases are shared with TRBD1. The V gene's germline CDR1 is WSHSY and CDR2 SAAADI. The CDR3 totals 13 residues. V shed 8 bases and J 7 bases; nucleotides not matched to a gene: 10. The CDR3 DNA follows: TGCGCCAGCGGAACTGACAGGGTGGGTGGCTACACCTTC. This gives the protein CASGTDRVGGYTF.

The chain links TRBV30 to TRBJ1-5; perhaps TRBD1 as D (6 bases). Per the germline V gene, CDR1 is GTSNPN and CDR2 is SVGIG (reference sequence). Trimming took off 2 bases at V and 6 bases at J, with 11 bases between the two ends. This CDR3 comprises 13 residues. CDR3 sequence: CAWSSGVAQPQHF. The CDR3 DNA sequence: TGTGCCTGGAGTTCAGGGGTGGCTCAGCCCCAGCATTTT.

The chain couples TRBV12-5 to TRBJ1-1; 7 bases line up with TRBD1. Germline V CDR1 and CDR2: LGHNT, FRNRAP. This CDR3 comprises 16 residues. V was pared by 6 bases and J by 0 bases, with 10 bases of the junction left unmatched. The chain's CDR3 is CASGPKQGNMNTEAFF. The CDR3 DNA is TGTGCTAGTGGCCCTAAACAGGGGAACATGAACACTGAAGCTTTCTTT.

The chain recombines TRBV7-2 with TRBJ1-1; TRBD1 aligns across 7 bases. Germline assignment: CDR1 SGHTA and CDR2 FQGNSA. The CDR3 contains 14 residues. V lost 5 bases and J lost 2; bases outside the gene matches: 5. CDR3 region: CASSRTGPNTEAFF. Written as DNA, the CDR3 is TGTGCCAGCAGCCGGACAGGTCCAAACACTGAAGCTTTCTTT.

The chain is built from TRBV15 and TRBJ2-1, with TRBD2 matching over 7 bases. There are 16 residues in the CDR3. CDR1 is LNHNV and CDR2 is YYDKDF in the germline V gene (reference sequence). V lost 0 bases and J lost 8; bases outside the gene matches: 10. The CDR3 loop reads CATSRDAGLDYYEQFF. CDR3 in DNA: TGTGCCACCAGCAGAGATGCCGGACTAGATTATTATGAGCAGTTCTTC.

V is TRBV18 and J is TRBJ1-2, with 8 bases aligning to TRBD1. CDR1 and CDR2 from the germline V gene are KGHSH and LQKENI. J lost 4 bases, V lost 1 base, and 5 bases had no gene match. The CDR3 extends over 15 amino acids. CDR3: CASSPRDRGSYGYTF. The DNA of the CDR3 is TGTGCCAGCTCACCACGCGACAGGGGTAGCTATGGCTACACCTTC.

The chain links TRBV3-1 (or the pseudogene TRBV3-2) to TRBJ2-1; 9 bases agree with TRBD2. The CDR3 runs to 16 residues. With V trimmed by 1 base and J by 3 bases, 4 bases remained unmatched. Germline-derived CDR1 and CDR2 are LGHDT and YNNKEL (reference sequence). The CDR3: CASSQVGLASYNEQFF. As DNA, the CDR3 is TGTGCCAGCAGCCAAGTTGGACTAGCGAGCTACAATGAGCAGTTCTTC.

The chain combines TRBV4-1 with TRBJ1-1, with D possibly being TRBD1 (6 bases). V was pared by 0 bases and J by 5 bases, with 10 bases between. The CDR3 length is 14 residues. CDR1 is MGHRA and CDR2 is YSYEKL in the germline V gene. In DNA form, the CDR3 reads TGCGCCAGCAGCCAAGAGGCCCAGGGGACTGAAGCTTTCTTT. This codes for CASSQEAQGTEAFF.

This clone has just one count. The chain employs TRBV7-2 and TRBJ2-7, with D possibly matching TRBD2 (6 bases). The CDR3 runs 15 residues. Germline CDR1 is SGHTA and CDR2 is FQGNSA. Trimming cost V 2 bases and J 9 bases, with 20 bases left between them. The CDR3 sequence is CASSLRASDLTGQYF. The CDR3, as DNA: TGTGCCAGCAGCTTACGGGCTAGCGACTTGACGGGGCAGTACTTC.

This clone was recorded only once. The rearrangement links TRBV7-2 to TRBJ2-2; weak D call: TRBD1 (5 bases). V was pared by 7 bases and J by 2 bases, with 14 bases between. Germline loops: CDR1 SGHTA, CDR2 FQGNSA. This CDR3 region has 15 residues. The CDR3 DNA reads TGTGCCAGCACTACGACAGCTTTAAACACCGGGGAGCTGTTTTTT. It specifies CASTTTALNTGELFF.